The source of this T cell receptor (beta chain) is a study of blood T cell repertoires in COVID-19. Across the whole study: The United States, Italy and Spain were the sources of the acute and convalescent COVID-19 samples. Nucleic acid was either cDNA or gDNA, and it came from T cells, B-cell-depleted T cells, or PBMCs.

As originally analysed: By means of reference gene primer amplification, nucleated cell counts were estimated. Using immunoSEQ multiplex PCR, the repertoire was profiled, and TCRdb retains in-frame clones only, with some absent. That table is the source of V, J and clone size, and D and trimming were worked out from the DNA. The sample has hundreds of thousands of clones, around 90% seen once. Germline V lookup: CDR1 SEHNR, CDR2 FQNEAQ (reference sequence). The V and J ends lost 0 bases and 5 bases, in that order; junction bases with no gene match: 6. The CDR3 consists of 17 residues. The chain recombines TRBV7-9 with TRBJ2-3, with 12 bases fitting TRBD2. This clonotype originated in a man aged 18-30 years with active or convalescent COVID-19. The sample taken for sequencing was peripheral blood. The CDR3 here is CASSLAASGGAGDTQYF. The CDR3 bases are TGTGCCAGCAGCTTAGCCGCTAGCGGGGGGGCTGGAGATACGCAGTATTTT.